Below, 25 T cell receptor beta chains from the same sample are listed, as sequenced in a study of cytomegalovirus exposure and HLA in healthy donors. The method was immunoSEQ multiplex PCR; TCRdb's version includes in-frame clones alone and lacks a portion of them. The table includes 140,000 to 150,000 clones, approximately 94% detected once. Sequencing was done on a sample of PBMCs. The receptors shown here come from a young man in good health and CMV-seropositive.

The chain recombines TRBV18 with TRBJ2-3; the match to TRBD2 covers 15 bases. With V trimmed by 2 bases and J by 5 bases, 5 bases remained unmatched. CDR1 and CDR2 from the germline V gene are KGHSH and LQKENI. The CDR3 consists of 17 residues. CDR3 amino acids: CASSPTGLAGGGDTQYF. The CDR3 DNA reads as TGTGCCAGCTCACCAACGGGACTAGCGGGAGGAGGAGATACGCAGTATTTT.

Points on this clone: Other DNA sequences from this sample encode an identical CDR3 as well. This rearrangement joins TRBV2 to TRBJ2-7, with 11 bases lining up with TRBD1. This CDR3 spans 12 amino acids. The junction had 1 base not matched to a gene; V was cut back by 6 bases and J by 6 bases. The V gene's germline CDR1 is SNHLY and CDR2 FYNNEI. As DNA, the CDR3 is TGTGCCAGCAGGGACAGGGGGCTCGAGCAGTACTTC. It is translated as CASRDRGLEQYF.

This clone was detected a few times. The chain links TRBV28 to TRBJ2-7; D not certain. This CDR3 comprises 15 residues. Per the germline V gene, CDR1 is MDHEN and CDR2 is SYDVKM. V gave up 4 bases and J gave up 1 base, with 14 bases separating them. The CDR3 DNA is TGTGCCAGCAGTTACCCCCTAGGAGAATCCTACGAGCAGTACTTC. Translation: CASSYPLGESYEQYF. Combining the CDR3 with reference TRBV28 and TRBJ2-7 gives the whole variable domain DVKVTQSSRYLVKRTGEKVFLECVQDMDHENMFWYRQDPGLGLRLIYFSYDVKMKEKGDIPEGYSVSREKKERFSLILESASTNQTSMYLCASSYPLGESYEQYFGPGTRLTVT.

This clone has just one count. V and J are TRBV15 and TRBJ2-1, with a tentative D call TRBD1 (6 bases). This CDR3 has 19 residues. From germline, CDR1 is LNHNV and CDR2 YYDKDF (reference sequence). Trimming took 0 bases from V and 1 from J, leaving 19 bases between them. CDR3: CATSRDRGRGHRSYNEQFF. The CDR3 DNA reads TGTGCCACCAGCAGAGATCGCGGCAGGGGCCACAGGTCCTACAATGAGCAGTTCTTC.

The chain carries TRBV7-9 and TRBJ2-3, with 7 bases lining up with TRBD2. The germline gives CDR1 SEHNR, CDR2 FQNEAQ (reference sequence). The CDR3 runs to 16 residues. V was pared by 5 bases and J by 4 bases, with 12 bases of the junction left unmatched. The CDR3 loop reads CASSPGLDLISDTQYF. In DNA, the CDR3 is TGTGCCAGCAGCCCAGGACTAGACTTAATATCAGATACGCAGTATTTT.

The V and J genes are TRBV28 and TRBJ1-3, with a tentative D call TRBD1 (5 bases). This CDR3 comprises 15 residues. Looked up from germline, CDR1 is MDHEN and CDR2 is SYDVKM. V gave up 3 bases and J gave up 2 bases, with 11 bases separating them. The CDR3 loop reads CASSLWRQTGNTIYF. The CDR3 DNA is TGTGCCAGCAGTTTGTGGCGACAGACTGGAAACACCATATATTTT.

This chain links TRBV19 with TRBJ2-5, with 7 bases that match TRBD1. The CDR3 loop spans 15 amino acids. The V segment lost 6 bases and the J segment 6 bases; nucleotides outside the gene matches: 13. The germline V gene has CDR1 LNHDA and CDR2 SQIVND (reference sequence). CDR3 coding DNA: TGTGCCAGTAGCCAGGGGGTTACAGGGTTCCAGACCCAGTACTTC. This codes for CASSQGVTGFQTQYF.

The sample holds one count of this clone. The J gene is TRBJ2-1, the V gene TRBV29-1, with a weak D call TRBD1 (6 bases). Germline V lookup: CDR1 SQVTM, CDR2 ANQGSEA. The CDR3 loop spans 13 amino acids. Trimming left V 7 bases short and J 10 bases short, with 20 bases between. The CDR3 coding sequence is TGCAGCGCCGGAGGCACAGGGTTCGGAGAGCAGTTCTTC. This gives the protein CSAGGTGFGEQFF.

The chain employs TRBV18 and TRBJ2-7, with 7 bases aligning to TRBD2. Germline V CDR1 and CDR2: KGHSH, LQKENI. V was pared by 3 bases and J by 6 bases, with 5 bases of the junction left unmatched. The CDR3 loop spans 13 amino acids. The chain's CDR3 is CASSPQRDPEQYF. CDR3 DNA sequence: TGTGCCAGCTCACCGCAGCGGGATCCCGAGCAGTACTTC.

The chain links TRBV27 to TRBJ2-5; D is possibly TRBD1 (6 bases). The CDR3 length is 18 residues. Germline V gives CDR1 MNHEY, CDR2 SMNVEV (reference sequence). V was trimmed by 5 bases and J by 5 bases, leaving 27 bases between them. CDR3 nucleotide sequence: TGTGCCAGCAGTCACAACGGGAAGACAGGATCACTGCGGGAGACCCAGTACTTC. Residues: CASSHNGKTGSLRETQYF.

The chain combines TRBV5-1 with TRBJ1-3; 8 bases are a match to TRBD1. The J segment lost 2 bases and the V segment lost 5 bases, leaving 3 bases of the junction unmatched. Germline V gene sequence: CDR1 SGHRS, CDR2 YFSETQ. The CDR3 spans 14 residues. Here the CDR3 DNA reads TGCGCCAGCAGAACGGACAGGGCTGGAAACACCATATATTTT. Translated: CASRTDRAGNTIYF.

The V gene is TRBV2, the J gene TRBJ1-1; D perhaps matches TRBD1 (5 bases). The V gene's germline CDR1 is SNHLY and CDR2 FYNNEI. The V gene lost 3 bases and the J gene lost 2 bases, with 7 bases spanning the gap. The length of the CDR3 is 13 residues. This CDR3 is CASSEQGNTEAFF. Here the CDR3 DNA reads TGTGCCAGCAGTGAGCAGGGTAACACTGAAGCTTTCTTT.

This rearrangement joins TRBV2 to TRBJ1-2; unclear D gene. This CDR3 is 13 amino acids long. Germline values: CDR1 SNHLY, CDR2 FYNNEI. V lost 6 bases and J lost 6, with 14 bases in between. The CDR3 spells CASSQSSGNGYTF. CDR3 DNA sequence: TGTGCCAGCAGCCAATCTAGCGGAAATGGCTACACCTTC.

This chain links TRBV5-1 with TRBJ2-1; 14 bases align to TRBD2. Trimming at V came to 5 bases and at J to 0 bases, leaving 4 bases not matched to a gene. There are 17 residues in the CDR3. Germline CDR1 is SGHRS and CDR2 is YFSETQ. CDR3 protein: CASRRLAGGPSYNEQFF. As DNA, the CDR3 is TGCGCCAGCAGAAGACTAGCGGGAGGGCCCTCCTACAATGAGCAGTTCTTC.

The count of this clone is one. The chain joins TRBV28 to TRBJ1-4; 10 positions match TRBD1. The V gene's germline CDR1 is MDHEN and CDR2 SYDVKM. This CDR3 is 14 amino acids long. J was trimmed by 8 bases and V by 6 bases; bases with no gene match: 6. For the CDR3, the DNA is TGTGCCAGCAGCCCGACAGGGGGCAGGGAAAAACTGTTTTTT. Translated, it gives CASSPTGGREKLFF.

The CDR3 nucleotides read TGTGCCAGCAGCAAAGTTCCGGGGGACAGGACTTACTCCTATAATTCACCCCTCCACTTT. Translation: CASSKVPGDRTYSYNSPLHF. This rearrangement joins TRBV21-1 to TRBJ1-6; the tabulated D call, TRBD1, remains unverified against the DNA. TRBV21-1 is a known pseudogene. The CDR3 is 20 residues long.

The chain employs TRBV7-9 and TRBJ1-5, with D maybe TRBD1 (5 bases). Trimming removed 0 bases at V and 0 bases at J, with 12 bases between. Per germline, CDR1 SEHNR and CDR2 FQNEAQ (reference sequence). The CDR3 is 17 residues long. For the CDR3, the DNA is TGTGCCAGCAGCTTAGCGCGGGGGGACTATAGCAATCAGCCCCAGCATTTT. It encodes CASSLARGDYSNQPQHF.

The rearrangement uses TRBV4-1 and TRBJ1-1; maybe TRBD1 (5 bases). Germline CDR1 and CDR2: MGHRA and YSYEKL. CDR3 length: 14 amino acids. Trimming left V 4 bases short and J 4 bases short, with 13 bases between. The CDR3 coding sequence is TGCGCCAGCAGCCGGGATGCCGGGGGCACTGAAGCTTTCTTT. It encodes CASSRDAGGTEAFF.

This chain links TRBV30 with TRBJ2-7; 12 bases are a match to TRBD2. Losses at the gene ends were 3 bases for V and 7 bases for J; bases not matched to a gene: 10. The V gene's germline CDR1 is GTSNPN and CDR2 SVGIG (reference sequence). CDR3 length: 15 residues. The CDR3 loop reads CAWRTSGSLVGEQYF. CDR3 sequence (DNA): TGTGCCTGGAGGACTAGCGGGAGCTTAGTCGGGGAGCAGTACTTC.

This chain joins TRBV5-1 and TRBJ2-7, with D perhaps TRBD1 (6 bases). CDR1 and CDR2 (germline): SGHRS, YFSETQ. Trimming stripped 0 bases from V and 5 bases from J, with 15 bases between. The CDR3 runs to 15 residues. This chain's CDR3 is CASSLATGNVDEQYF. CDR3 coding DNA: TGCGCCAGCAGCTTGGCCACAGGGAACGTAGACGAGCAGTACTTC.

The rearrangement uses TRBV30 and TRBJ1-5; D is unresolved. The CDR3 contains 15 residues. Germline V gene sequence: CDR1 GTSNPN, CDR2 SVGIG (reference sequence). V was clipped by 0 bases and J by 2 bases, with 11 bases between them. The CDR3 DNA follows: TGTGCCTGGAGTGTACGAGGGAGAGGCAATCAGCCCCAGCATTTT. Amino acids: CAWSVRGRGNQPQHF. The full variable domain, in which reference TRBV30 and TRBJ1-5 provide the parts outside the CDR3, is SQTIHQWPATLVQPVGSPLSLECTVEGTSNPNLYWYRQAAGRGLQLLFYSVGIGQISSEVPQNLSASRPQDRQFILSSKKLLLSDSGFYLCAWSVRGRGNQPQHFGDGTRLSIL.

This clone was detected once. This chain connects TRBV29-1 to TRBJ2-3, with 7 bases lining up with TRBD2. The germline V gene has CDR1 SQVTM and CDR2 ANQGSEA. The ends lost 4 bases at V and 6 bases at J; junction bases unmatched: 16. The CDR3 extends over 16 amino acids. Written as DNA, the CDR3 is TGCAGCGTTGGTCTACGGGAGGACTCTAACACGGATACGCAGTATTTT. Protein product: CSVGLREDSNTDTQYF.

V is TRBV28 and J is TRBJ2-1, with TRBD2 matching 7 bases. Trimming at V came to 2 bases and at J to 2 bases, leaving 9 bases not matched to a gene. Germline CDR1 reads MDHEN; CDR2 reads SYDVKM. The CDR3 runs to 17 residues. CDR3 bases: TGTGCCAGCAGTTTACGGCTGAGGGCGGGAGCCTACAATGAGCAGTTCTTC. Translated: CASSLRLRAGAYNEQFF.

The J gene is TRBJ2-1, the V gene TRBV4-1; 8 bases fit TRBD2. The CDR3 is 16 amino acids. J was trimmed by 3 bases and V by 4 bases; bases with no gene match: 8. Germline V gives CDR1 MGHRA, CDR2 YSYEKL. CDR3 DNA: TGCGCCAGCAGCCCAAAAACTAGCGGAGACTACAATGAGCAGTTCTTC. It encodes CASSPKTSGDYNEQFF.

The V gene is TRBV28, the J gene TRBJ2-1; 12 bases map to TRBD2. CDR1 and CDR2 (germline): MDHEN, SYDVKM. Trimming removed 2 bases from V and 0 bases from J; junction bases left unmatched: 2. The CDR3 covers 17 residues. The CDR3: CASSLTSGGSSYNEQFF. The CDR3 DNA sequence: TGTGCCAGCAGTTTAACTAGCGGGGGGAGCTCCTACAATGAGCAGTTCTTC.